This T cell receptor beta chain stems from a study of vaccination and CD4 T cells after COVID-19. This clonotype came up once. Its target is unknown. Treatment meaning: roughly 11-day PBMC culture with coronavirus spike peptide pools or control peptides (ViraFEST assay). Sequencing of DNA taken from cultured CD4+ T cells relied on the Oncomine TCR Beta short-read assay. After culture, CD4+ T cells served as the source for genomic DNA extraction. TCRdb itself ran the PCR reads through MiXCR, one entry per CDR3 protein. The sample comprises roughly 13,000 distinct CDR3 sequences, around 48% of which are singletons, and about 12% rests with the top ten. V shed 10 bases and J shed 7 bases, with 20 bases lying between them. The CDR3 is made up of 14 amino acids. Per germline, CDR1 ENHRY and CDR2 SYGVKD.

The source of this sequence is a human donor who had recovered from COVID-19. The V and J genes are TRBV10-3 and TRBJ1-5; possibly TRBD1 for D (5 bases). Sequencing was performed on CD4+ T cells from blood, cultured in vitro. CDR3 sequence: CATNRGADGQPQHF. The CDR3 coding sequence is TGTGCCACCAATCGAGGGGCGGACGGGCAGCCCCAGCATTTT.